The source of this T cell receptor beta chain is a study of coeliac disease. Note on this clone: The antigen remains undetermined.

Study-wide results and limits: Published gliadin-specific TRB sequences appeared in about 55% of the 18 coeliac samples, 1 of 6 controls. Cross-contamination between intraepithelial and lamina propria cells was possible. Lower clonality than controls marked TRB and TRG repertoires from active celiac intraepithelial and lamina propria samples.

The CDR3 contains 13 residues. Trimming stripped 2 bases from V and 8 bases from J, with 9 bases between. The V gene's germline CDR1 is SGHDN and CDR2 FVKESK. Sequencing used one aliquot of 500,000 cells per fraction. The table came from immunoSEQ multiplex PCR; TCRdb's copy has only in-frame clones and leaves some out. The top ten clones hold roughly 5.7% of a sample with 4,000 to 5,500 clones, about two thirds of them seen once. This clonotype was sampled from a man aged 18 to 29 with celiac disease on a gluten-free diet. The sequenced material came from lymphocytes from the gut lamina propria. The rearrangement links TRBV14 to TRBJ2-2, with TRBD2 as a possible D gene (6 bases). The CDR3 DNA follows: TGTGCCAGCAGCCAATACCGGGAGGGGGAGCTGTTTTTT. Residues: CASSQYREGELFF.